This T cell receptor (beta chain) was identified in a study of shared clonotypes between healthy human individuals. CD45RO-negative, CCR7-selected cells formed the naive CD8 fraction, which excluded terminally differentiated effector memory CD45RA+ cells. This clone was recorded only once. Sequencing was performed with immunoSEQ multiplex PCR; in TCRdb, only in-frame clones are kept and a portion is missing. The data hold around 1,900,000 clones, with 90% to 95% observed a single time. This CDR3 comprises 11 residues. Trimming shortened V by 6 bases and J by 5 bases, and 7 bases separated the two germline ends. Germline CDR1 MNHEY, CDR2 SMNVEV (reference sequence).

The source is a young man in good health. Some clones in this sample may be carry-over from other donors' samples. The chain has TRBV27 and TRBJ2-5; D gene uncertain. Sequencing was carried out using naive CD8+ T cells from PBMCs. The CDR3 region is CASRRLETQYF. In DNA form, the CDR3 reads TGTGCCAGCAGACGTTTGGAGACCCAGTACTTC.